This T cell receptor (beta chain) derives from a study of CD8 T cells in Susac syndrome. Sequencing of TCR beta, carried out with a high-throughput approach, was applied to CD8+ and CD4+ T cells from the blood. The multiple sclerosis controls were treatment-naive patients, and their relapsing-remitting disease was stable or active. The authors negatively isolated CD8+ and CD4+ T cells and FACS-enriched TEMRA cells. Random-hexamer reverse transcription was applied to about 0.45 to 1 ug RNA. The authors amplified TCR beta CDR3 across 54 Vbeta and 13 Jbeta using immunoSEQ multiplex PCR. TCRdb re-analysed the immunoSEQ multiplex PCR reads in MiXCR, keeping a single row per CDR3 protein. The table has 250,000 to 300,000 distinct CDR3 sequences, around nine tenths seen once; the top ten hold around 0.18%. V shed 4 bases and J shed 7 bases, with 14 bases lying between them. Germline lookup yields CDR1 MNHEY and CDR2 SVGEGT. CDR3 length: 14 residues.

The chain couples TRBV6-2 or TRBV6-3 to TRBJ1-5, with D unresolved. The sequenced sample consisted of CD8+ T cells from PBMCs. The sequence was obtained from a human donor with multiple sclerosis. The chain's CDR3 is CASSSRPLVQPQHF. The CDR3 DNA reads TGTGCCAGCAGTTCACGGCCGTTAGTCCAGCCCCAGCATTTT.